What follows is one T cell receptor (beta chain) and its context. These data are taken from a study of blood T cell repertoires in COVID-19. Study background: COVID-19 samples from acute and convalescent phases originated in the United States, Italy and Spain. From T cells, B-cell-depleted T cells, or PBMCs came the material, which was cDNA or gDNA.

This CDR3 region has 15 residues. The germline gives CDR1 GTSNPN, CDR2 SVGIG (reference sequence). The trim removed 4 bases at V and 4 bases at J, leaving 8 bases unmatched. In the authors' methods: By means of reference gene primer amplification, nucleated cell counts were estimated. This table comes from immunoSEQ multiplex PCR, and its TCRdb copy is limited to in-frame clones, with some not included. V and J calls and clone size are copied from that table; D and trimming were computed from the DNA. The sample has about 140,000 clones; approximately 84% are singletons. The TCR sequence derives from a human donor in a cohort sampled during active COVID-19. The source material was peripheral blood. The V and J genes are TRBV30 and TRBJ2-2; 8 bases align to TRBD2. Here the CDR3 reads CAWTRTSRGTGELFF. CDR3 coding DNA: TGTGCCTGGACTCGGACTAGCCGAGGCACCGGGGAGCTGTTTTTT.